Presented here are 3 T cell receptor beta chains from one specimen sequenced in a study of identical twins. One entry per CDR3 protein results from TCRdb running MiXCR on the 5' RACE reads. The sample holds 450,000 or so distinct CDR3 sequences, approximately 14% seen once. These same data were also listed under a study on yellow fever vaccine responses in identical twins.

Sequencing input: CD4+ T cells sorted from blood. These receptors all stem from a woman aged 18-29 years in good health.

This clonotype was seen more than once but under ten times. V gene TRBV27 combines with J gene TRBJ2-3; the match to TRBD1 covers 9 bases. The V gene's germline CDR1 is MNHEY and CDR2 SMNVEV (reference sequence). The CDR3 loop spans 19 amino acids. Germline trimming cut 5 bases from V and 2 bases from J; bases unmatched to any gene: 17. The CDR3 loop reads CASSNQPEGQGYSTDTQYF. CDR3 bases: TGTGCCAGCAGTAACCAACCTGAAGGACAGGGGTATTCCACAGATACGCAGTATTTT.

The chain links TRBV18 to TRBJ1-2; D gene uncertain. The V end lost 3 bases, the J end lost 4 bases, and 9 bases lay between the germline ends. This CDR3 is built from 13 residues. Germline assignment: CDR1 KGHSH and CDR2 LQKENI. CDR3 bases: TGTGCCAGCTCACCCGACCCACTCTATGGCTACACCTTC. It encodes CASSPDPLYGYTF.

This sequence joins TRBV6-2 or TRBV6-3 and TRBJ2-7, with D unresolved. V lost 4 bases, J lost 4 bases, and 11 bases lay in between. In germline, CDR1 is MNHEY, CDR2 SVGEGT. The CDR3 spans 13 residues. DNA for the CDR3: TGTGCCAGCAGTTCCGATACCGGATACGAGCAGTACTTC. This encodes CASSSDTGYEQYF.